This T cell receptor (beta chain) was documented in a study of CD8+CD57+ T cells in acquired aplastic anemia. Study observations and caveats: CD8+ Simpson's diversity showed no significant patient-control difference.

The template used for profiling TCR beta VDJ and CDR3 was genomic DNA. One entry per CDR3 protein, called by TCRdb with MiXCR from the reads. The sample yields 150,000 or so distinct CDR3 sequences, about 60% seen once. V gave up 0 bases and J gave up 7 bases, with 14 bases separating them. This CDR3 is 14 amino acids long. Germline assignment: CDR1 SGHNT and CDR2 YYREEE (reference sequence). Comments on this clonotype: What it binds is not known.

The sample consisted of sorted CD4+, CD8+, or CD8+CD57+ T cells (not recorded which) from PBMCs. This chain links TRBV5-4 with TRBJ2-7; D may be TRBD2 (7 bases). The TCR comes from a human donor in good health. CDR3 residues: CASSLAAGAGEQYF. In DNA form, the CDR3 reads TGTGCCAGCAGCTTGGCCGCGGGGGCGGGGGAGCAGTACTTC.